Presented here are 8 T cell receptor beta chains from one specimen sequenced in a study of Ad26.COV2.S vaccination and SARS-CoV-2 variants. Profiled with immunoSEQ multiplex PCR; TCRdb holds only in-frame clones, not every one. The data contain about 350,000 clones, around 90% of them singletons. Sequencing used peripheral blood, obtained after recovery from COVID-19. The receptors originated from a human donor who had recovered from COVID-19.

The V call is TRBV7-9, the J call TRBJ2-7; perhaps TRBD1 as D (7 bases). Germline assignment: CDR1 SEHNR and CDR2 FQNEAQ (reference sequence). CDR3 length equals 16 residues. V was shortened by 6 bases and J by 2 bases, with 20 bases between the two germline ends. CDR3 loop: CASSSGGGRPPYEQYF. CDR3 bases: TGTGCCAGCAGTAGCGGAGGGGGCCGGCCGCCCTACGAGCAGTACTTC.

V and J are TRBV7-2 and TRBJ1-2; 8 bases agree with TRBD1. CDR1 is SGHTA, CDR2 FQGNSA, per germline. V was pared by 1 base and J by 2 bases, with 15 bases of the junction left unmatched. The CDR3 covers 19 residues. The CDR3 spells CASSLVFSGPGGDNYGYTF. DNA for the CDR3: TGTGCCAGCAGCTTAGTTTTCTCGGGTCCAGGGGGCGACAACTATGGCTACACCTTC.

CDR3 protein: CASTPGTPAFF. In DNA, the CDR3 is TGTGCCAGCACCCCCGGGACACCAGCTTTCTTT. The chain uses TRBV12-3 or TRBV12-4 and TRBJ1-1; D may be TRBD1 (6 bases). The CDR3 consists of 11 residues. Trimming left V 7 bases short and J 10 bases short, with 13 bases between.

This chain links TRBV5-1 with TRBJ1-2; D not certain. The CDR3 has 14 residues. Trimming removed 2 bases at V and 4 bases at J, with 12 bases between. The germline V gene encodes CDR1 SGHRS and CDR2 YFSETQ. CDR3 region: CASSFGSHPYGYTF. In nucleotides, the CDR3 is TGCGCCAGCAGCTTTGGTTCGCATCCCTATGGCTACACCTTC.

The chain uses TRBV13 and TRBJ1-1, with D uncertain. The ends were cut back, 2 bases at V and 3 bases at J, with 13 bases in the middle. CDR1 is PRHDT and CDR2 is FYEKMQ in the germline V gene (reference sequence). The CDR3 length is 15 residues. DNA of the CDR3: TGTGCCAGCAGCTTATCACCCAAGGTCGACACTGAAGCTTTCTTT. Translated: CASSLSPKVDTEAFF.

The CDR3 spells CASAPVPLAGGVGELFF. CDR3 in DNA: TGTGCCAGCGCCCCAGTTCCACTAGCGGGGGGGGTAGGGGAGCTGTTTTTT. The V call is TRBV9, the J call TRBJ2-2; 13 bases map to TRBD2. Per the germline V gene, CDR1 is SGDLS and CDR2 is YYNGEE. The CDR3 loop spans 17 amino acids. V shed 7 bases and J 8 bases; nucleotides not matched to a gene: 14.

This chain connects TRBV29-1 to TRBJ1-4, with 11 bases that match TRBD1. The V gene's germline CDR1 is SQVTM and CDR2 ANQGSEA. Trimming at V came to 7 bases and at J to 7 bases, leaving 5 bases not matched to a gene. The CDR3 loop spans 13 amino acids. CDR3 amino acids: CSAGTGGSEKLFF. The CDR3 DNA reads TGCAGCGCAGGGACAGGGGGGAGTGAAAAACTGTTTTTT.

A word on this clone: Other DNA sequences in this sample translate to the same CDR3. The chain couples TRBV7-8 to TRBJ1-1; 9 bases are shared with TRBD1. J was trimmed by 2 bases and V by 4 bases; bases with no gene match: 8. CDR1 and CDR2 (germline): SGHVS, FQNEAQ. The CDR3 runs 16 residues. This chain's CDR3 is CASSYRTGAGNTEAFF. DNA of the CDR3: TGTGCCAGCAGCTACCGGACAGGGGCGGGTAACACTGAAGCTTTCTTT.